The sample holds a few counts of the clone carrying this T cell receptor (beta chain). Its antigen is not identified. PCR primers comprised 60 Vbeta and 13 Jbeta primers. Produced via immunoSEQ multiplex PCR; TCRdb's table is partial and in-frame only. There are around 150,000 clones in the sample; 73% occur only once, and 13% to 15% lies in the top ten. This entry comes from a study of cytomegalovirus exposure and HLA in healthy donors. Whole-study context: Previous work identified roughly 120 million unique TCR beta sequences from around 180 million T cells.

General study results and limits: Data from an earlier analysis indicated that most TCR beta V segments were productive either about 87% or about 30% of the time. In a later analysis, a missense DCLRE1C variant was linked to TCR beta V- and J-gene trimming.

This sequence was found in a human donor in good health. The material sequenced was PBMCs.

This CDR3 reads CASSLGTRTHYEQYF. Here the CDR3 DNA reads TGTGCCAGCAGCCTCGGGACACGGACACACTACGAGCAGTACTTC. This chain links TRBV5-4 with TRBJ2-7; tentatively, D is TRBD1 (6 bases). Germline lookup yields CDR1 SGHNT and CDR2 YYREEE (reference sequence). The CDR3 is 15 amino acids. The V end was cut by 4 bases, the J end by 3 bases, with 17 bases between. Together with reference TRBV5-4 and TRBJ2-7, the CDR3 gives the full variable domain: ETGVTQSPTHLIKTRGQQVTLRCSSQSGHNTVSWYQQALGQGPQFIFQYYREEENGRGNFPPRFSGLQFPNYSSELNVNALELDDSALYLCASSLGTRTHYEQYFGPGTRLTVT.